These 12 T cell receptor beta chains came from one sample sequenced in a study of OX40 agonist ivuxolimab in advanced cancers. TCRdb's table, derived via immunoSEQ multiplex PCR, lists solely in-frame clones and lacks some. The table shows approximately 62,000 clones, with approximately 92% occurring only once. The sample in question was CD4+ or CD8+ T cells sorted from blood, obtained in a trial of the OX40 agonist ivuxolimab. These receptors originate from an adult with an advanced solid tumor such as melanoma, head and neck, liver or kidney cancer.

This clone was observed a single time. CDR3 coding DNA: TGTGCCAGCAGTTACGCCAGGGATTTATACAATGAGCAGTTCTTC. Amino acids: CASSYARDLYNEQFF. The rearrangement uses TRBV6-5 and TRBJ2-1, with D tentatively TRBD1 (5 bases). The CDR3 is 15 residues long. CDR1 and CDR2 (germline): MNHEY, SVGAGI. Trimming removed 2 bases at V and 4 bases at J, with 12 bases between.

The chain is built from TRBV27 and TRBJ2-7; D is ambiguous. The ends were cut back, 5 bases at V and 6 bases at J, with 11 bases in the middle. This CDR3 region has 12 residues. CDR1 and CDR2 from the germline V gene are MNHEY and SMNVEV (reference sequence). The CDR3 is CASSRSYGEQYF. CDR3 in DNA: TGTGCCAGCAGTCGGTCCTATGGCGAGCAGTACTTC.

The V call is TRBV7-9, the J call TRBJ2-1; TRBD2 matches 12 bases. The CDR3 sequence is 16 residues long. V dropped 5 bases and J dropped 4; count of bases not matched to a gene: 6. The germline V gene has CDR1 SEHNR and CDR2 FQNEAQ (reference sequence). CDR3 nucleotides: TGTGCCAGCAGCCAAACCGGGACTAGCGGGTACAATGAGCAGTTCTTC. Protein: CASSQTGTSGYNEQFF. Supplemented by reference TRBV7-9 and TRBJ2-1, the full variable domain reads DTGVSQNPRHKITKRGQNVTFRCDPISEHNRLYWYRQTLGQGPEFLTYFQNEAQLEKSRLLSDRFSAERPKGSFSTLEIQRTEQGDSAMYLCASSQTGTSGYNEQFFGPGTRLTVL.

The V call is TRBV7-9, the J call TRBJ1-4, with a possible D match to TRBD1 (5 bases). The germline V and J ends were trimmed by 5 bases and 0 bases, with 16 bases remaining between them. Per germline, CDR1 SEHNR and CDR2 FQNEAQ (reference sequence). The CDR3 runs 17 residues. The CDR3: CASSDRDSLATNEKLFF. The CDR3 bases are TGTGCCAGCAGCGATCGAGACAGCCTAGCAACTAATGAAAAACTGTTTTTT.

The CDR3 region has the DNA TGCAGCGCGAAGAGGGTGGGCAGCAACCAAGAGACCCAGTACTTC. Its protein product is CSAKRVGSNQETQYF. This chain uses TRBV29-1 with TRBJ2-5, with D possibly TRBD2 on 5 matching bases. The ends were cut back, 7 bases at V and 0 bases at J, with 18 bases in the middle. Germline CDR1 is SQVTM and CDR2 is ANQGSEA. The CDR3 spans 15 residues.

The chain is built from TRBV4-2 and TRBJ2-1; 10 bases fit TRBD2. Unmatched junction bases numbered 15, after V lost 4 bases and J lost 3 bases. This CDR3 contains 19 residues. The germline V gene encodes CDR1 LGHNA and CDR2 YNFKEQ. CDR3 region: CASSPKAGGPSEDYNEQFF. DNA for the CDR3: TGTGCCAGCAGCCCAAAAGCGGGAGGGCCCTCGGAGGACTACAATGAGCAGTTCTTC.

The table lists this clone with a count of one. The CDR3 sequence is CATSRDIPGLAGDGGGYEQYF. The CDR3 DNA reads as TGTGCCACCAGCAGAGATATCCCGGGACTAGCGGGAGATGGGGGGGGCTACGAGCAGTACTTC. V gene TRBV15 combines with J gene TRBJ2-7; TRBD2 agrees at 14 bases. J was trimmed by 3 bases and V by 0 bases; bases with no gene match: 16. Germline lookup yields CDR1 LNHNV and CDR2 YYDKDF (reference sequence). The CDR3 extends over 21 amino acids.

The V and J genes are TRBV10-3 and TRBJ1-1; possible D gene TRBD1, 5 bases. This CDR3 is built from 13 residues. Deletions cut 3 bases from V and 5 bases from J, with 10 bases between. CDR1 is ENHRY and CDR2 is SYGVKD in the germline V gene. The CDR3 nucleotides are TGTGCCATCAGTGAAGGGGTTGGGACTGAAGCTTTCTTT. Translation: CAISEGVGTEAFF.

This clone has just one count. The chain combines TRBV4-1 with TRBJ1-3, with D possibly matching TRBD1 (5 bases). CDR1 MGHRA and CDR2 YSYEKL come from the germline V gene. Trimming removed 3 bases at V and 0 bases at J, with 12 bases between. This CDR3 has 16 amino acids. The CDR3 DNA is TGCGCCAGCAGCCAGACGAGACAGTCCTCTGGAAACACCATATATTTT. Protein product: CASSQTRQSSGNTIYF.

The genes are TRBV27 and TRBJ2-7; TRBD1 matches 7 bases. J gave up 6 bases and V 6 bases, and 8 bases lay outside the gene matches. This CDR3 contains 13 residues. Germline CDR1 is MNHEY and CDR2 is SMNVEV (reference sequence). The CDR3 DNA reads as TGTGCCAGCAGAGGGGGCTTATCGTCCGAGCAGTACTTC. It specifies CASRGGLSSEQYF.

Here the CDR3 DNA reads TGTGCCAGCAGCCGCAGGGGATTCAATCAGCCCCAGCATTTT. It encodes CASSRRGFNQPQHF. The V and J genes are TRBV7-2 and TRBJ1-5; tentatively, D is TRBD1 (6 bases). The germline V gene encodes CDR1 SGHTA and CDR2 FQGNSA. There are 14 residues in the CDR3. Trimming took 5 bases from V and 3 from J, leaving 11 bases between them.

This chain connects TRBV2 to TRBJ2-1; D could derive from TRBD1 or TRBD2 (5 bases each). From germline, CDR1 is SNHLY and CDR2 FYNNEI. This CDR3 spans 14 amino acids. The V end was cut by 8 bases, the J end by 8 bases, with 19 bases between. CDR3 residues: CASGRGPESHEQFF. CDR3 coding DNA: TGTGCCAGCGGCCGGGGACCTGAGTCGCATGAGCAGTTCTTC.